Detailed here is one T cell receptor beta chain. Primers: 60 Vbeta forward and 13 Jbeta reverse. The protocol was immunoSEQ multiplex PCR, while the TCRdb copy is restricted to in-frame clones and leaves out a portion. The table lists some 180,000 clones, around 73% of them singletons. The V and J ends lost 7 bases and 4 bases, in that order; junction bases with no gene match: 9. The germline CDR1 and CDR2 sequences are SQVTM and ANQGSEA. CDR3 size: 13 residues. The sample comes from a study of cytomegalovirus exposure and HLA in healthy donors. The TCR originated in a woman between 18 and 29 years old in good health and CMV-seropositive. Sample: PBMCs. The rearrangement joins TRBV29-1 to TRBJ1-1; 7 nucleotides align to TRBD1. The CDR3 reads CSAMTGRSTEAFF. The CDR3 DNA reads TGCAGCGCGATGACAGGGCGTTCCACTGAAGCTTTCTTT. Full variable domain (missing parts from reference TRBV29-1 and TRBJ1-1): SAVISQKPSRDICQRGTSLTIQCQVDSQVTMMFWYRQQPGQSLTLIATANQGSEATYESGFVIDKFPISRPNLTFSTLTVSNMSPEDSSIYLCSAMTGRSTEAFFGQGTRLTVV.